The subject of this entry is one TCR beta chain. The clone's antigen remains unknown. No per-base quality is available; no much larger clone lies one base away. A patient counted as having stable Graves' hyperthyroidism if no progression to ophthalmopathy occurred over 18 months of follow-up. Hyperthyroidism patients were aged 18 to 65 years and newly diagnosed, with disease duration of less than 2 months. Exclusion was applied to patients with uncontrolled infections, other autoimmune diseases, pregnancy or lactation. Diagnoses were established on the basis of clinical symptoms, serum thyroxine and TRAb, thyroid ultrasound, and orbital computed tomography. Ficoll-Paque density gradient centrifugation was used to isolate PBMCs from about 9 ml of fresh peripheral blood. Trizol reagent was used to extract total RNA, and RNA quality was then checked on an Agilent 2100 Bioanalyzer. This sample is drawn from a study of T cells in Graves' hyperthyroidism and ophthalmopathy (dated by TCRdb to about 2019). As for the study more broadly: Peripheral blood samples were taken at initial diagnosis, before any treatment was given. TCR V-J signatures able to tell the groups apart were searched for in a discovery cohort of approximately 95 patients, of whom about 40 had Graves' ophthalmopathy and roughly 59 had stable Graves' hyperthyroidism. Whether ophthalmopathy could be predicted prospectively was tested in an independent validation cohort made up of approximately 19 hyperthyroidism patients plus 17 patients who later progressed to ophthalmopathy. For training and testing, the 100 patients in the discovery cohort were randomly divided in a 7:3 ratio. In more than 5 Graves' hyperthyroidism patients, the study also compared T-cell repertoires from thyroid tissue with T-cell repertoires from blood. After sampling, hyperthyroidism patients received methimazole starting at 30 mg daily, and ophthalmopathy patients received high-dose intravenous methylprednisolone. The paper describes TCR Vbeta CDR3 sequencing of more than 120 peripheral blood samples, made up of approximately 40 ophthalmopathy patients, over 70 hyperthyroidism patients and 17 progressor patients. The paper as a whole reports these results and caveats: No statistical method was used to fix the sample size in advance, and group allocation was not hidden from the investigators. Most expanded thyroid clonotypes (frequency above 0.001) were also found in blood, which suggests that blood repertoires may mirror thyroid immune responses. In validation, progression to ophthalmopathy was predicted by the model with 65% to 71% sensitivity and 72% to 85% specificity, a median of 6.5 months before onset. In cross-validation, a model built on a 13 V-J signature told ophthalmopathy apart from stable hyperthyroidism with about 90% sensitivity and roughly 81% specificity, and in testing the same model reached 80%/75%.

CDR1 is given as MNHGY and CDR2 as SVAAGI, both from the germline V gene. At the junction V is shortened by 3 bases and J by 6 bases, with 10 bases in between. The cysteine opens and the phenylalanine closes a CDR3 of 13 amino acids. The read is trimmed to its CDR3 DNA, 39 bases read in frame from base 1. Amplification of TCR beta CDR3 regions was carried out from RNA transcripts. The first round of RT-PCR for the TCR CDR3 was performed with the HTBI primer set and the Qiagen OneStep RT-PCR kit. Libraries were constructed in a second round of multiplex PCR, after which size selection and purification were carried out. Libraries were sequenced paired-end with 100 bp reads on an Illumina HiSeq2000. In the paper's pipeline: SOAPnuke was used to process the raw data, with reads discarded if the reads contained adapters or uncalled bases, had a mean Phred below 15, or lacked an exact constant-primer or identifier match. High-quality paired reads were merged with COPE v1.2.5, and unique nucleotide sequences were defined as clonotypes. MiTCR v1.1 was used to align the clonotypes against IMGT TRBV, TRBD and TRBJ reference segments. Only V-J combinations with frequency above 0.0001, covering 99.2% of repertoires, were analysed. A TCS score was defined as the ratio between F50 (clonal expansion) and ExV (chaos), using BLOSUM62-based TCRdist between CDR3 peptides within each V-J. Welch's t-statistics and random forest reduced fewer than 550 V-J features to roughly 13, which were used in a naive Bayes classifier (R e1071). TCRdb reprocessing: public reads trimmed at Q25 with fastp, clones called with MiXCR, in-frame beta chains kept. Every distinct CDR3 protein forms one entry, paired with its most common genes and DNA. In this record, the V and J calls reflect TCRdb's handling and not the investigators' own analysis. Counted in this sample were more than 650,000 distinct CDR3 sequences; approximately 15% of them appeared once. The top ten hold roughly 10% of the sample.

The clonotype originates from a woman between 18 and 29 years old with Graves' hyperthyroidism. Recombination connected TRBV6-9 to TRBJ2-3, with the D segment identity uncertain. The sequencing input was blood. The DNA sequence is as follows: TGTGCCAGCAGTTACGACGGTCAGGATACGCAGTATTTT. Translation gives CASSYDGQDTQYF.